These 30 T cell receptor beta chains were sequenced from one sample in a study of cytomegalovirus exposure and HLA in healthy donors. PCR amplification relied on 60 Vbeta primers (plus 13 Jbeta primers). Method: immunoSEQ multiplex PCR; TCRdb's copy keeps in-frame clones and lacks some. The data hold about 110,000 clones, with more than 65% observed a single time. Sample: PBMCs. The source is a man under 40 in good health and CMV-seronegative.

The chain has TRBV7-9 and TRBJ2-3; 7 bases align to TRBD1. V lost 5 bases to trimming and J lost 2 bases; unmatched junction nucleotides: 4. CDR3 length: 14 amino acids. Germline V CDR1 and CDR2: SEHNR, FQNEAQ (reference sequence). CDR3 nucleotides: TGTGCCAGCAGCCCGACAGGGTACACAGATACGCAGTATTTT. Residues: CASSPTGYTDTQYF.

About this clone itself: An end of the junction does not agree with germline; a read error may underlie this. The CDR3 spells CASSYPGEGDRF. The CDR3 DNA sequence: TGTGCCAGCAGTTACCCAGGGGAGGGAGATAGGTTC. The chain carries TRBV6-5 and TRBJ2-7; a possible D gene is TRBD2 (7 bases). The CDR3 contains 12 residues. CDR1 and CDR2 from the germline V gene are MNHEY and SVGAGI.

The rearrangement uses TRBV5-4 and TRBJ2-7; 13 nucleotides match TRBD2. The CDR3 sequence is 16 residues long. Trimming removed 3 bases from V and 3 bases from J; junction bases left unmatched: 6. CDR1 and CDR2 (germline): SGHNT, YYREEE (reference sequence). The DNA for the CDR3 is TGTGCCAGCAGCTCACGATGGACTAGCGGGGGCTACGAGCAGTACTTC. Translated, it gives CASSSRWTSGGYEQYF. Based on the CDR3 plus reference TRBV5-4 and TRBJ2-7, the full variable domain is ETGVTQSPTHLIKTRGQQVTLRCSSQSGHNTVSWYQQALGQGPQFIFQYYREEENGRGNFPPRFSGLQFPNYSSELNVNALELDDSALYLCASSSRWTSGGYEQYFGPGTRLTVT.

This rearrangement joins TRBV9 to TRBJ2-7; D remains ambiguous. The V end was cut by 1 base, the J end by 3 bases, with 8 bases between. This CDR3 is 13 amino acids long. Germline CDR1 and CDR2: SGDLS and YYNGEE. In nucleotides, the CDR3 is TGTGCCAGCAGCGTATACAGTGGCTACGAGCAGTACTTC. Translation gives CASSVYSGYEQYF.

The chain combines TRBV19 with TRBJ1-6; D is ambiguous. The CDR3 is 14 residues long. V was trimmed by 7 bases and J by 7 bases, leaving 14 bases between them. Germline-derived CDR1 and CDR2 are LNHDA and SQIVND (reference sequence). The CDR3 loop reads CASTETGFNSPLHF. CDR3 nucleotide sequence: TGTGCCAGTACCGAGACGGGATTCAATTCACCCCTCCACTTT. The whole variable domain, remainder taken from reference TRBV19 and TRBJ1-6, is DGGITQSPKYLFRKEGQNVTLSCEQNLNHDAMYWYRQDPGQGLRLIYYSQIVNDFQKGDIAEGYSVSREKKESFPLTVTSAQKNPTAFYLCASTETGFNSPLHFGNGTRLTVT.

This sequence joins TRBV5-4 and TRBJ2-1; 8 bases align to TRBD2. This CDR3 has 16 residues. The V segment lost 0 bases and the J segment 3 bases; nucleotides outside the gene matches: 5. CDR1 and CDR2 from the germline V gene are SGHNT and YYREEE (reference sequence). This CDR3 reads CASSLGSGSIYNEQFF. For the CDR3, the DNA is TGTGCCAGCAGCTTGGGAAGCGGGAGCATCTACAATGAGCAGTTCTTC.

This chain connects TRBV6-4 to TRBJ2-1; 8 bases line up with TRBD2. The CDR3 has 16 residues. V was pared by 0 bases and J by 3 bases, with 4 bases of the junction left unmatched. Germline CDR1 reads MRHNA; CDR2 reads SNTAGT. The CDR3 sequence: CASSDSGSGDYNEQFF. The CDR3 coding sequence is TGTGCCAGCAGTGACTCGGGTAGCGGGGACTACAATGAGCAGTTCTTC.

The rearrangement links TRBV5-1 to TRBJ1-2; weak D call: TRBD1 (6 bases). The V gene's germline CDR1 is SGHRS and CDR2 YFSETQ. Trimming cost V 4 bases and J 0 bases, with 13 bases left between them. This CDR3 is built from 15 residues. The CDR3 DNA sequence: TGCGCCAGCAGCCCCTGGACAGTTTCTAACTATGGCTACACCTTC. Protein sequence: CASSPWTVSNYGYTF.

Notes on this clone: Germline and junction disagree at one end, which may indicate a read error. The gene calls are TRBV6-5 and TRBJ2-5, with D tentatively TRBD1 (5 bases). The CDR3 loop spans 15 amino acids. CDR1 and CDR2 (germline): MNHEY, SVGAGI. Here the CDR3 reads CASSDSASSGETQYF. The CDR3 DNA sequence: TGTGCCAGCAGTGACTCGGCAAGTTCAGGGGAGACCCAGTACTTC.

V gene TRBV29-1 combines with J gene TRBJ2-5; TRBD2 aligns across 9 bases. V shed 4 bases and J 0 bases; nucleotides not matched to a gene: 3. Germline V gene data show CDR1 as SQVTM and CDR2 as ANQGSEA. CDR3 length equals 14 residues. The CDR3 loop is CSVGLAGNQETQYF. The CDR3 DNA reads TGCAGCGTTGGGCTAGCGGGGAACCAAGAGACCCAGTACTTC.

V usage is TRBV12-1 and J usage is TRBJ2-1; TRBD2 was called by the table and not checked on the DNA. TRBV12-1 is recorded as a pseudogene. This CDR3 spans 14 amino acids. The CDR3 spells CASPRGREGDEQFF. CDR3 DNA: TGTGCCAGCCCAAGGGGGCGGGAGGGGGATGAGCAGTTCTTC.

The CDR3 coding sequence is TGTGCCAGCAGTGACGGAGAGGGCGTGGAGGGCTACACCTTC. It translates to CASSDGEGVEGYTF. The chain recombines TRBV6-1 with TRBJ1-2; D is unresolved. CDR1 and CDR2 from the germline V gene are MNHNS and SASEGT. Trimming took 3 bases from V and 8 from J, leaving 16 bases between them. CDR3 length: 14 amino acids.

The chain combines TRBV6-1 with TRBJ1-5; D call uncertain. Looked up from germline, CDR1 is MNHNS and CDR2 is SASEGT. Trimming removed 6 bases from V and 2 bases from J, with 14 bases in between. CDR3 size: 15 residues. The CDR3 sequence: CASSLLSGGNQPQHF. The CDR3 DNA reads as TGTGCCAGCAGCCTCCTTTCCGGTGGCAATCAGCCCCAGCATTTT.

CDR3 residues: CASSQTGSGNTIYF. CDR3 DNA sequence: TGTGCCAGCAGCCAGACAGGGTCTGGAAACACCATATATTTT. The V gene is TRBV13, the J gene TRBJ1-3; 7 bases match TRBD1. Germline-derived CDR1 and CDR2 are PRHDT and FYEKMQ (reference sequence). With V trimmed by 5 bases and J by 1 base, 2 bases remained unmatched. This CDR3 is 14 amino acids long.

This clone was observed a few times. The J gene is TRBJ2-5, the V gene TRBV28; 7 nucleotides match TRBD2. Germline CDR1 and CDR2: MDHEN and SYDVKM. The CDR3 length is 14 residues. Trimming took 3 bases from V and 6 from J; bases not matched to a gene: 7. The CDR3 here is CASSFGGSAKTQYF. CDR3 nucleotides: TGTGCCAGCAGTTTCGGGGGGTCTGCGAAGACCCAGTACTTC.

The J gene is TRBJ2-7, the V gene TRBV27; 7 bases align to TRBD2. Trimming removed 3 bases from V and 5 bases from J; junction bases left unmatched: 7. This CDR3 spans 14 amino acids. Germline V gives CDR1 MNHEY, CDR2 SMNVEV (reference sequence). The CDR3 DNA reads as TGTGCCAGCAGTTTTCGGGGGAGGGGAAACGAGCAGTACTTC. Translated: CASSFRGRGNEQYF.

Notes on this clone: The final CDR3 position lacks the conserved phenylalanine or tryptophan, pointing to a likely read error. V and J are TRBV29-1 and TRBJ1-2; D is ambiguous. This CDR3 has 12 amino acids. V dropped 8 bases and J dropped 7 bases, with 17 bases sitting between them. Germline V gene lookup returns CDR1 SQVTM and CDR2 ANQGSEA. The CDR3 spells CSSRRESGGYTV. CDR3 nucleotide sequence: TGCAGCTCCCGACGGGAGTCGGGTGGCTACACCGTC.

This clone was recorded a few times. Written as DNA, the CDR3 is TGTGCCAGTAGTATAGATCGGGTTAGCGGGGGGGCGGTTGGGGATACGCAGTATTTT. Its translation: CASSIDRVSGGAVGDTQYF. This chain links TRBV19 with TRBJ2-3; 11 bases align to TRBD2. The CDR3 covers 19 residues. V was pared by 0 bases and J by 6 bases, with 14 bases of the junction left unmatched. Germline lookup yields CDR1 LNHDA and CDR2 SQIVND (reference sequence).

The V and J genes are TRBV27 and TRBJ1-1; unclear D gene. The CDR3 runs 14 residues. The ends were cut back, 3 bases at V and 2 bases at J, with 10 bases in the middle. CDR1 is MNHEY, CDR2 SMNVEV, per germline (reference sequence). The CDR3 coding sequence is TGTGCCAGCAGTTTGTTTAACAGTAACACTGAAGCTTTCTTT. It is translated as CASSLFNSNTEAFF.

The V gene is TRBV6-5, the J gene TRBJ2-7; TRBD1 agrees at 9 bases. Germline loops: CDR1 MNHEY, CDR2 SVGAGI. The V and J ends lost 6 bases and 7 bases, in that order; junction bases with no gene match: 10. The CDR3 covers 14 residues. CDR3 nucleotides: TGTGCCAGCAGCACCGGGACAGGGTCTTGGGAGCAGTACTTC. Translation: CASSTGTGSWEQYF.

J is TRBJ1-2 and V is TRBV19; D is unclear. The CDR3 totals 15 residues. V was pared by 5 bases and J by 5 bases, with 18 bases between. Germline CDR1 reads LNHDA; CDR2 reads SQIVND (reference sequence). CDR3 coding DNA: TGTGCCAGTAGTGGGCGTACGTCAGGTCGGTATGGCTACACCTTC. Amino acids: CASSGRTSGRYGYTF.

The rearrangement joins TRBV28 to TRBJ2-7; 9 bases are a match to TRBD2. The germline V gene has CDR1 MDHEN and CDR2 SYDVKM. This CDR3 is built from 15 residues. J lost 6 bases, V lost 6 bases, and 12 bases had no gene match. The CDR3 bases are TGTGCCAGCAGCTATCCGGGACTAGCTGGGCGCGAGCAGTACTTC. It yields the protein CASSYPGLAGREQYF.

This clone showed up just a few times. This chain connects TRBV6-5 to TRBJ1-1; D is unclear. V shed 6 bases and J shed 1 base, with 6 bases lying between them. Germline V gene data show CDR1 as MNHEY and CDR2 as SVGAGI. The CDR3 has 12 amino acids. CDR3 DNA: TGTGCCAGCAGCGAGGGGAACACTGAAGCTTTCTTT. This encodes CASSEGNTEAFF.

The gene calls are TRBV19 and TRBJ2-6; 14 bases map to TRBD2. The CDR3 is made up of 20 amino acids. The germline V gene encodes CDR1 LNHDA and CDR2 SQIVND (reference sequence). After removal of 5 bases from V and 0 bases from J, the junction contained 9 bases not matched to a gene. The CDR3, as DNA: TGTGCCAGTAGTGGAGGGGGACTAGCGGGGGCGGGCTCTGGGGCCAACGTCCTGACTTTC. Protein: CASSGGGLAGAGSGANVLTF.

V is TRBV10-3 and J is TRBJ2-1; D is uncertain. V dropped 10 bases and J dropped 0 bases, with 13 bases sitting between them. The CDR3 spans 14 residues. Germline V lookup: CDR1 ENHRY, CDR2 SYGVKD. The CDR3 protein is CATSRPVSYNEQFF. CDR3 bases: TGTGCCACTTCCCGTCCGGTCTCCTACAATGAGCAGTTCTTC.

The J gene is TRBJ2-1, the V gene TRBV9; D is unresolved. The ends were cut back, 0 bases at V and 9 bases at J, with 13 bases in the middle. This CDR3 is 14 amino acids long. Germline assignment: CDR1 SGDLS and CDR2 YYNGEE. CDR3 bases: TGTGCCAGCAGCGTAGTGGCCGAGGTTGGTGAGCAGTTCTTC. Its protein is CASSVVAEVGEQFF.

The chain links TRBV14 to TRBJ1-1; maybe TRBD1 (5 bases). Per germline, CDR1 SGHDN and CDR2 FVKESK. The V end was cut by 3 bases, the J end by 4 bases, with 6 bases between. The CDR3 loop spans 12 amino acids. CDR3 in amino acids: CASSQTVTEAFF. CDR3 DNA: TGTGCCAGCAGCCAGACAGTCACTGAAGCTTTCTTT.

The rearrangement links TRBV5-6 to TRBJ1-2, with D hard to call. The CDR3 sequence is 14 residues long. The germline gives CDR1 SGHDT, CDR2 YYEEEE. With 2 bases removed from V and 8 bases from J, the gap between germline ends came to 16 bases. CDR3 sequence (DNA): TGTGCCAGCAGCTTCGGGAGTGGAGATTGGGGCTACACCTTC. Its protein is CASSFGSGDWGYTF.

The rearrangement uses TRBV18 and TRBJ1-1, with D possibly matching TRBD1 (5 bases). This CDR3 spans 14 amino acids. With 6 bases removed from V and 0 bases from J, the gap between germline ends came to 11 bases. From germline, CDR1 is KGHSH and CDR2 LQKENI. The CDR3 coding sequence is TGTGCCAGCTCTATCGACAGATTGAACACTGAAGCTTTCTTT. It encodes CASSIDRLNTEAFF. The variable domain in full, with the rest retrieved from reference TRBV18 and TRBJ1-1, is NAGVMQNPRHLVRRRGQEARLRCSPMKGHSHVYWYRQLPEEGLKFMVYLQKENIIDESGMPKERFSAEFPKEGPSILRIQQVVRGDSAAYFCASSIDRLNTEAFFGQGTRLTVV.

This clone was seen only once. V gene TRBV2 combines with J gene TRBJ2-5; 11 positions agree with TRBD2. The CDR3 loop spans 15 amino acids. V shed 7 bases, J shed 1 base, and the junction held 5 bases outside the gene matches. CDR1 SNHLY and CDR2 FYNNEI come from the germline V gene. The CDR3 DNA follows: TGTGCCAGCACACCTACTAGCGGGGGCCAAGAGACCCAGTACTTC. It codes for CASTPTSGGQETQYF.